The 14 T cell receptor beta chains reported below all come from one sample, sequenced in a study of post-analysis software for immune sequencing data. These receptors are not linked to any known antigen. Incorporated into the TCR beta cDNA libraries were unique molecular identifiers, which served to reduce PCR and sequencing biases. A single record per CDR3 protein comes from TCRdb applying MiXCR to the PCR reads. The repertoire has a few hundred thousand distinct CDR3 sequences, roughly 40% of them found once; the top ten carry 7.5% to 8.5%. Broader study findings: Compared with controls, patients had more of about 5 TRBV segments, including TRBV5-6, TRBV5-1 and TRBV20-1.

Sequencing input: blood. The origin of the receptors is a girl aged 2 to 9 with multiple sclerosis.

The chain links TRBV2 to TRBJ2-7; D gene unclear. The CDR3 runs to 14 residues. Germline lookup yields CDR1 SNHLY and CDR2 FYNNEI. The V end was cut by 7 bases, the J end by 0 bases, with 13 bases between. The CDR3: CASTIQHPSYEQYF. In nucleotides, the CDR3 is TGTGCCAGCACGATACAGCATCCCTCCTACGAGCAGTACTTC.

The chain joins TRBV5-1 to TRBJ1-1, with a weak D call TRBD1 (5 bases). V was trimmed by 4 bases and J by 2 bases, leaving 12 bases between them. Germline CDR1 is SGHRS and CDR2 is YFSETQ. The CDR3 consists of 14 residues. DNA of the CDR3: TGCGCCAGCAGCGGGGACGTTCTCAACACTGAAGCTTTCTTT. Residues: CASSGDVLNTEAFF.

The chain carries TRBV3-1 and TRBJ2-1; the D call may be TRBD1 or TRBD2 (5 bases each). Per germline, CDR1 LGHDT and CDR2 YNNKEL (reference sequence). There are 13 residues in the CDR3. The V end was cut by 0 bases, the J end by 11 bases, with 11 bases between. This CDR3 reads CASSQEGVGKQFF. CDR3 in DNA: TGTGCCAGCAGCCAAGAGGGGGTGGGCAAGCAGTTCTTC.

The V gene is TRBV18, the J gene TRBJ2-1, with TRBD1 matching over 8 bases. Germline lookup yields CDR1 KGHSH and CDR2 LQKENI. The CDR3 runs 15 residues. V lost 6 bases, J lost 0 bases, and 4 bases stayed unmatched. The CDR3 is CASSRDRSSYNEQFF. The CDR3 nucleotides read TGTGCCAGCTCGCGGGACAGGAGCTCCTACAATGAGCAGTTCTTC.

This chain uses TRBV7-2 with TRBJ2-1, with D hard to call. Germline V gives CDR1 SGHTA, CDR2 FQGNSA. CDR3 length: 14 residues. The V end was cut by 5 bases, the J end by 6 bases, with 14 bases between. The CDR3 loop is CASSQSFIFNEQFF. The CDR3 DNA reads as TGTGCCAGCAGCCAGAGTTTTATATTCAATGAGCAGTTCTTC.

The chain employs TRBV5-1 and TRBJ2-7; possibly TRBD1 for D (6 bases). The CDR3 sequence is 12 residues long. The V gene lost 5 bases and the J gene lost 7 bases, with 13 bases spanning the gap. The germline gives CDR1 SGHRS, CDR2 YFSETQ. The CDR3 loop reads CASRRTGREQYF. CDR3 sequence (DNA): TGCGCCAGCAGGAGAACAGGGCGTGAGCAGTACTTC. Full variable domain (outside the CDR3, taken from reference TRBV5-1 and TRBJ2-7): KAGVTQTPRYLIKTRGQQVTLSCSPISGHRSVSWYQQTPGQGLQFLFEYFSETQRNKGNFPGRFSGRQFSNSRSEMNVSTLELGDSALYLCASRRTGREQYFGPGTRLTVT.

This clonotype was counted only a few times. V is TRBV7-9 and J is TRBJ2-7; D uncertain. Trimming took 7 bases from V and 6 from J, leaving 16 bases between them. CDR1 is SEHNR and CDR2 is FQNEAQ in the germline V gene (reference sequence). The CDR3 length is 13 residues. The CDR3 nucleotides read TGTGCCAGCACCCACCTTGAGACTTTCGAGCAGTACTTC. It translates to CASTHLETFEQYF.

The CDR3 here is CASSLFWTGEWLSYTF. The CDR3, as DNA: TGTGCCAGCAGCTTATTTTGGACAGGGGAGTGGTTAAGCTACACCTTC. The chain joins TRBV13 to TRBJ1-2; 9 bases are shared with TRBD1. With V trimmed by 2 bases and J by 9 bases, 13 bases remained unmatched. CDR1 and CDR2 from the germline V gene are PRHDT and FYEKMQ (reference sequence). The CDR3 is made up of 16 amino acids.

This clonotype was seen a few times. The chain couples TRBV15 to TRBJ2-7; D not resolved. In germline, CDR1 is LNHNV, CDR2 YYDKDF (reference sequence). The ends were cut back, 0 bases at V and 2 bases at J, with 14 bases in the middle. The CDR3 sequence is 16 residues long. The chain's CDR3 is CATSRDLELGAYEQYF. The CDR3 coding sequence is TGTGCCACCAGCAGAGATCTAGAGCTTGGTGCCTACGAGCAGTACTTC.

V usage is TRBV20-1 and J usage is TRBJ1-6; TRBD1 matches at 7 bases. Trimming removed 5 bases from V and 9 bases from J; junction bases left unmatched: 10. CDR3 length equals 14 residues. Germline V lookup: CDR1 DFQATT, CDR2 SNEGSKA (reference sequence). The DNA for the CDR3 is TGCAGTGCTCAGGGGGAAACGCCACCTTCACCCCTCCACTTT. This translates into CSAQGETPPSPLHF.

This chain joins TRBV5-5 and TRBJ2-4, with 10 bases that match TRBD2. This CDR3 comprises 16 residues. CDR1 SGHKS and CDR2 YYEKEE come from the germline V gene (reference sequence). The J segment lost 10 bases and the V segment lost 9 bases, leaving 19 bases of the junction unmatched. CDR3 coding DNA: TGTGCCAACCGAGCGGGGGGGCCCCTATCGGGGGAGATTCAGTACTTC. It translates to CANRAGGPLSGEIQYF.

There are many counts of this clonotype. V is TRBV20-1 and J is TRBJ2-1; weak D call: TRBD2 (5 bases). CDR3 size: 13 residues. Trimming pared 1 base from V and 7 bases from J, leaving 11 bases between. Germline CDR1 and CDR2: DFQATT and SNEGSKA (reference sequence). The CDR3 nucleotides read TGCAGTGCTAGAGCTAACGGGATTAATGAGCAGTTCTTC. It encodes CSARANGINEQFF.

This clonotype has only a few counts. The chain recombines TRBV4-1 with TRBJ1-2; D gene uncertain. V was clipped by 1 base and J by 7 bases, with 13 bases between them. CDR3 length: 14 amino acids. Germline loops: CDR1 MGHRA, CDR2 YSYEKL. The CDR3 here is CASSQVRGKGGYTF. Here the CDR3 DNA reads TGCGCCAGCAGCCAAGTTCGGGGTAAAGGTGGCTACACCTTC.

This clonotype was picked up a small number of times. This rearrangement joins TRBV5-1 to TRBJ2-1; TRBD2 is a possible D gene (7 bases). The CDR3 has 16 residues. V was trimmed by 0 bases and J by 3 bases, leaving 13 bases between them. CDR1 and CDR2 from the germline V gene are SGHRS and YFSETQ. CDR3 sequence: CASSLALADSYNEQFF. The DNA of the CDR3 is TGCGCCAGCAGCTTGGCTCTAGCGGACAGCTACAATGAGCAGTTCTTC.